These T cell receptor beta chains were read from a single sample in a study of blood T cell repertoires in COVID-19. TCRdb's table, derived via immunoSEQ multiplex PCR, lists solely in-frame clones and lacks some. This table holds about 200,000 clones, 80% to 90% found once. Sequences were obtained from peripheral blood. The receptor set was obtained from a woman aged 70-85 years with active or convalescent COVID-19. CDR3s include the opening cysteine and the closing phenylalanine or tryptophan. A D gene is named only where the DNA matches it firmly. Part of the rows lack a size; the others show once, few, many or a class for expanded clones.

V gene,CDR3 length,clone size,J gene,D gene,CDR3 protein,CDR3 DNA
TRBV19,18,NA,TRBJ2-6,NA,CASRLKGGLLAGANVLTF,TGTGCCAGTAGATTAAAAGGGGGTCTATTGGCTGGGGCCAACGTCCTGACTTTC
TRBV7-3,16,NA,TRBJ2-5,TRBD1,CASSLTGGFFVQTQYF,TGTGCCAGCAGCTTAACAGGGGGCTTTTTCGTCCAGACCCAGTACTTC
TRBV27,15,NA,TRBJ2-7,NA,CASSLEQGASYEQYF,TGTGCCAGCAGTTTAGAACAGGGCGCCTCCTACGAGCAGTACTTC
TRBV15,14,NA,TRBJ1-1,TRBD1,CATSRTGGNTEAFF,TGTGCCACCAGCAGGACAGGGGGGAACACTGAAGCTTTCTTT
TRBV27,13,NA,TRBJ2-3,TRBD2,CAVTSGRTDTQYF,TGTGCCGTCACTAGCGGGAGGACAGATACGCAGTATTTT
TRBV2,14,NA,TRBJ1-1,TRBD1,CARTPGQKNTEAFF,TGTGCCAGGACTCCGGGACAGAAGAACACTGAAGCTTTCTTT
TRBV6-5,11,NA,TRBJ2-7,NA,CASNSGYEQYF,TGTGCCAGCAACTCAGGGTACGAGCAGTACTTC
TRBV19,12,once,TRBJ2-5,TRBD1,CASRGQEETQYF,TGTGCCAGTAGGGGACAGGAAGAGACCCAGTACTTC
TRBV7-9,17,NA,TRBJ2-7,TRBD1,CASSSFPRGRESYEQYF,TGTGCCAGCAGCTCTTTCCCGAGGGGGCGAGAAAGCTACGAGCAGTACTTC
TRBV28,17,NA,TRBJ2-5,TRBD1,CASSLAQTGWLEETQYF,TGTGCCAGCAGTTTAGCACAGACAGGGTGGTTGGAAGAGACCCAGTACTTC
TRBV5-1,13,NA,TRBJ2-7,TRBD2,CASSRTSSYEQYF,TGCGCCAGCAGCCGGACTAGCTCCTACGAGCAGTACTTC
TRBV5-1,16,NA,TRBJ2-1,NA,CASSPREGGASNEQFF,TGCGCCAGCAGCCCCCGGGAAGGGGGAGCCTCCAATGAGCAGTTCTTC
TRBV5-4,17,NA,TRBJ1-1,NA,CASSFDRTFPMNTEAFF,TGTGCCAGCAGCTTCGACAGGACCTTTCCCATGAACACTGAAGCTTTCTTT
TRBV19,14,NA,TRBJ1-5,TRBD1,CASTRTGTNQPQHF,TGTGCCAGTACCAGGACAGGGACCAATCAGCCCCAGCATTTT
TRBV28,17,NA,TRBJ2-3,TRBD1,CASPKSGQGRYPDTQYF,TGTGCCAGCCCCAAATCCGGACAGGGACGATATCCAGATACGCAGTATTTT
TRBV6-4,15,once,TRBJ2-2,TRBD2,CASSPSGSGWGELFF,TGTGCCAGCAGTCCTAGCGGGAGTGGCTGGGGGGAGCTGTTTTTT